Below, 17 T cell receptor beta chains from the same sample are listed, as sequenced in a study of T cell responses to AZD1222 COVID-19 vaccine. Here immunoSEQ multiplex PCR was the method, and the copy in TCRdb shows in-frame clones only, minus some. The data show roughly 120,000 clones, with over 75% seen just once and approximately 1.3% held by the top ten. Sequencing used peripheral blood, obtained on day 0 of AZD1222 vaccination. All receptors come from an adult in good health.

This clone was seen a handful of times. The chain joins TRBV5-1 to TRBJ1-6, with 10 bases identical to TRBD1. CDR3 length equals 15 residues. In germline, CDR1 is SGHRS, CDR2 YFSETQ. J was trimmed by 7 bases and V by 5 bases; bases with no gene match: 6. The CDR3 DNA is TGCGCCAGCAGTTCAGACAGGGGGCGGAATTCACCCCTCCACTTT. Protein sequence: CASSSDRGRNSPLHF. The full variable domain, completed using reference TRBV5-1 and TRBJ1-6, is KAGVTQTPRYLIKTRGQQVTLSCSPISGHRSVSWYQQTPGQGLQFLFEYFSETQRNKGNFPGRFSGRQFSNSRSEMNVSTLELGDSALYLCASSSDRGRNSPLHFGNGTRLTVT.

The gene calls are TRBV7-6 and TRBJ2-5, with D uncertain. Trimming cost V 2 bases and J 5 bases, with 12 bases left between them. CDR1 and CDR2 from the germline V gene are SGHVS and FNYEAQ. There are 14 residues in the CDR3. CDR3 nucleotides: TGTGCCAGCAGCTTAAAGCTCTTGGGGGAGACCCAGTACTTC. This codes for CASSLKLLGETQYF.

The chain carries TRBV5-1 and TRBJ2-1; 10 nucleotides line up with TRBD1. The CDR3 runs to 19 residues. V trimming: 2 bases; J trimming: 0 bases; junction bases outside the gene matches: 11. Germline V gene lookup returns CDR1 SGHRS and CDR2 YFSETQ. This CDR3 reads CASSFRTGGQRSSYNEQFF. CDR3 bases: TGCGCCAGCAGCTTTAGGACAGGGGGACAGAGGAGCTCCTACAATGAGCAGTTCTTC.

In its sample, this clone was seen once. The chain is built from TRBV3-1 (or the pseudogene TRBV3-2) and TRBJ2-7, with 11 bases that match TRBD1. Per germline, CDR1 LGHDT and CDR2 YNNKEL (reference sequence). The CDR3 loop spans 16 amino acids. V shed 4 bases, J shed 5 bases, and the junction held 10 bases outside the gene matches. CDR3 in DNA: TGTGCCAGCAGCCCCTTCCTGGGACAGGGGGTCCACGAGCAGTACTTC. As protein: CASSPFLGQGVHEQYF.

This clone was observed a few times. The V and J genes are TRBV6-1 and TRBJ2-1; 12 nucleotides agree with TRBD1. The CDR3 totals 16 residues. Germline CDR1 is MNHNS and CDR2 is SASEGT. The V gene end was trimmed by 0 bases and the J gene end by 12 bases; junction bases not matched to a gene: 9. CDR3 in DNA: TGTGCCAGCAGTGAAGCGCCGGGACAGGGGGCGGCTAGGCAGTTCTTC. Protein product: CASSEAPGQGAARQFF.

The chain links TRBV19 to TRBJ2-5; 8 positions agree with TRBD1. In germline, CDR1 is LNHDA, CDR2 SQIVND (reference sequence). The CDR3 sequence is 14 residues long. The V segment lost 4 bases and the J segment 5 bases; nucleotides outside the gene matches: 6. This chain's CDR3 is CASSTGQGGETQYF. The CDR3 DNA is TGTGCCAGTAGTACTGGACAGGGTGGGGAGACCCAGTACTTC.

V usage is TRBV5-6 and J usage is TRBJ2-3; TRBD2 matches at 15 bases. The CDR3 consists of 19 residues. Germline V gives CDR1 SGHDT, CDR2 YYEEEE. Germline trimming cut 1 base from V and 5 bases from J; bases unmatched to any gene: 11. The CDR3 spells CASSLTGLAGGPPKDTQYF. Here the CDR3 DNA reads TGTGCCAGCAGCTTGACCGGACTAGCGGGGGGGCCGCCAAAAGATACGCAGTATTTT.

V is TRBV27 and J is TRBJ2-1, with D perhaps being TRBD1 or TRBD2 (5 bases each). V lost 5 bases and J 6 bases, leaving 17 bases between the germline ends. The CDR3 runs to 15 residues. Germline CDR1 reads MNHEY; CDR2 reads SMNVEV (reference sequence). The CDR3 DNA sequence: TGTGCCAGCAGTCACCGGGACGGAGCTGGCAATGAGCAGTTCTTC. Its translation is CASSHRDGAGNEQFF.

The V call is TRBV6-5, the J call TRBJ1-2; D is perhaps TRBD1 (5 bases). The germline V gene has CDR1 MNHEY and CDR2 SVGAGI. This CDR3 has 14 amino acids. Between the trimmed V and J ends, which lost 6 bases and 4 bases, there was a span of 15 bases. The CDR3 region has the DNA TGTGCCAGCAGACAGAACGGGGGTGGCTATGGCTACACCTTC. Translated: CASRQNGGGYGYTF.

The chain has TRBV7-9 and TRBJ1-2, with 9 bases fitting TRBD1. The CDR3 sequence is 14 residues long. J gave up 4 bases and V 5 bases, and 5 bases lay outside the gene matches. In germline, CDR1 is SEHNR, CDR2 FQNEAQ (reference sequence). The CDR3 here is CASSKGQGSYGYTF. The CDR3 DNA follows: TGTGCCAGCAGCAAGGGACAGGGTAGCTATGGCTACACCTTC.

The rearrangement links TRBV9 to TRBJ1-3; D gene uncertain. V was shortened by 0 bases and J by 4 bases, with 8 bases between the two germline ends. The germline V gene has CDR1 SGDLS and CDR2 YYNGEE. The CDR3 contains 14 residues. The CDR3 DNA reads as TGTGCCAGCAGCGTAGAGGGCATCGGAAACACCATATATTTT. Translated: CASSVEGIGNTIYF.

V and J are TRBV4-2 and TRBJ1-2; 8 bases fit TRBD1. The germline V gene encodes CDR1 LGHNA and CDR2 YNFKEQ. There are 16 residues in the CDR3. J was trimmed by 4 bases and V by 0 bases; bases with no gene match: 7. The CDR3 is CASSQERPGGAYGYTF. CDR3 nucleotides: TGTGCCAGCAGCCAAGAACGGCCAGGGGGCGCCTATGGCTACACCTTC.

V is TRBV5-1 and J is TRBJ2-7, with TRBD2 matching 14 bases. CDR3 length equals 14 residues. The germline V gene encodes CDR1 SGHRS and CDR2 YFSETQ. V lost 4 bases to trimming and J lost 12 bases; unmatched junction nucleotides: 9. CDR3 in amino acids: CASSPGLAGEQRYF. DNA for the CDR3: TGCGCCAGCAGCCCGGGACTAGCGGGGGAACAACGGTACTTC.

This clone has only one observation. V usage is TRBV6-5 and J usage is TRBJ1-5; D gene uncertain. Trimming shortened V by 5 bases and J by 0 bases, and 5 bases separated the two germline ends. The CDR3 covers 13 residues. The germline V gene encodes CDR1 MNHEY and CDR2 SVGAGI. The CDR3 DNA follows: TGTGCCAGCAGTAGCTATAGCAATCAGCCCCAGCATTTT. Amino acids: CASSSYSNQPQHF.

The rearrangement joins TRBV5-1 to TRBJ1-4, with no clear D. CDR3 length: 15 residues. Trimming stripped 4 bases from V and 4 bases from J, with 14 bases between. CDR1 is SGHRS, CDR2 YFSETQ, per germline. The CDR3 DNA reads as TGCGCCAGCAGCGCTCGTGGAGGGCATAATGAAAAACTGTTTTTT. Its translation: CASSARGGHNEKLFF.

The chain employs TRBV6-6 and TRBJ1-1; no firm D call. The ends were cut back, 6 bases at V and 5 bases at J, with 10 bases in the middle. Germline CDR1 is MNHNY and CDR2 is SVGAGI (reference sequence). CDR3 length equals 12 residues. CDR3 nucleotide sequence: TGTGCCAGCAGCCCCCCCCGGACTGAAGCTTTCTTT. This sequence encodes CASSPPRTEAFF.

The V and J genes are TRBV25-1 and TRBJ1-2; D is unresolved. CDR1 and CDR2 from the germline V gene are MGHDK and SYGVNS. V was trimmed by 10 bases and J by 8 bases, leaving 11 bases between them. The CDR3 loop spans 10 amino acids. The CDR3: CATNFRGYTF. CDR3 coding DNA: TGTGCCACCAATTTCCGGGGCTACACCTTC.